The rows below give T cell receptor beta chains drawn from one sample of a study of CD8 T cells in Susac syndrome. TCRdb re-called the immunoSEQ multiplex PCR reads through MiXCR, storing one row per CDR3 protein. The table shows a few hundred thousand distinct CDR3 sequences, with 89% occurring only once. Sequencing was done on a sample of CD8+ T cells from PBMCs. These receptor sequences come from a human donor with multiple sclerosis. Both conserved end residues are part of each CDR3. The order of the fields is D gene, clone size, J gene, V gene, CDR3 protein, CDR3 DNA. The D gene is left open where the match is weak. Some rows mark clone size as missing; the rest say once, few, many or name a class of expanded clone.

D: TRBD2
size: -
J: TRBJ2-5
V: TRBV3-1
CDR3: CASSQEGGSGAYQETQYF
DNA: TGTGCCAGCAGCCAAGAAGGCGGTAGCGGGGCGTACCAAGAGACCCAGTACTTC

D: -
size: -
J: TRBJ1-6
V: TRBV6-5
CDR3: CASSLDSLNSPLHF
DNA: TGTGCCAGCAGTCTCGACAGCCTAAATTCACCCCTCCACTTT

D: -
size: -
J: TRBJ2-1
V: TRBV13
CDR3: CASSPPGDDEQFF
DNA: TGTGCCAGCAGCCCCCCCGGGGATGATGAGCAGTTCTTC

D: -
size: -
J: TRBJ2-5
V: TRBV29-1
CDR3: CSVLGGRETQYF
DNA: TGCAGCGTTTTGGGTGGTAGGGAGACCCAGTACTTC

D: -
size: -
J: TRBJ1-1
V: TRBV20-1
CDR3: CSAPTGRGTEAFF
DNA: TGCAGTGCTCCGACGGGCCGGGGCACTGAAGCTTTCTTT

D: -
size: -
J: TRBJ1-1
V: TRBV5-5
CDR3: CASSLDGSWTEAFF
DNA: TGTGCCAGCAGCTTGGATGGCAGTTGGACTGAAGCTTTCTTT

D: TRBD1
size: -
J: TRBJ2-4
V: TRBV5-8
CDR3: CASSPGGWTGGGIQYF
DNA: TGTGCCAGCAGCCCGGGAGGTTGGACAGGGGGTGGCATTCAGTACTTC

D: TRBD1
size: -
J: TRBJ2-7
V: TRBV7-8
CDR3: CASSSAQGAEWYEQYF
DNA: TGTGCCAGCAGCTCCGCACAGGGGGCAGAATGGTACGAGCAGTACTTC

D: -
size: -
J: TRBJ2-5
V: TRBV28
CDR3: CASRSRTFQETQYF
DNA: TGTGCCAGCAGATCCCGGACCTTCCAAGAGACCCAGTACTTC

D: -
size: -
J: TRBJ1-5
V: TRBV20-1
CDR3: CSARVGTYSNQPQHF
DNA: TGCAGTGCTAGAGTCGGCACCTATAGCAATCAGCCCCAGCATTTT

D: TRBD1
size: few
J: TRBJ2-7
V: TRBV7-9
CDR3: CASSPRQGAYEQYF
DNA: TGTGCCAGCAGCCCCCGACAGGGAGCCTACGAGCAGTACTTC

D: -
size: -
J: TRBJ2-3
V: TRBV9
CDR3: CASSVLSTDTQYF
DNA: TGTGCCAGCAGCGTATTGAGCACAGATACGCAGTATTTT

D: -
size: once
J: TRBJ1-1
V: TRBV6-6
CDR3: CASSHLDRNTEAFF
DNA: TGTGCCAGCAGTCATCTCGACAGAAACACTGAAGCTTTCTTT

D: -
size: -
J: TRBJ2-3
V: TRBV29-1
CDR3: CSVETLTDTQYF
DNA: TGCAGCGTTGAAACTTTAACAGATACGCAGTATTTT

D: -
size: -
J: TRBJ2-3
V: TRBV12-3/TRBV12-4
CDR3: CASSFFQQLSTDTQYF
DNA: TGTGCCAGCAGTTTCTTCCAACAGCTTAGCACAGATACGCAGTATTTT

D: TRBD2
size: -
J: TRBJ2-5
V: TRBV20-1
CDR3: CSATSGTSGETQYF
DNA: TGCAGTGCTACAAGCGGGACTAGCGGAGAGACCCAGTACTTC

D: -
size: once
J: TRBJ2-5
V: TRBV7-9
CDR3: CASSFIGVNPGRTQETQYF
DNA: TGTGCCAGCAGTTTCATAGGCGTGAATCCGGGACGGACCCAAGAGACCCAGTACTTC

D: TRBD2
size: -
J: TRBJ2-5
V: TRBV27
CDR3: CASSLRGSQETQYF
DNA: TGTGCCAGCAGTTTGCGGGGGAGTCAAGAGACCCAGTACTTC

D: TRBD2
size: once
J: TRBJ2-5
V: TRBV5-1
CDR3: CASSPGTSGFQETQYF
DNA: TGCGCCAGCAGCCCCGGGACTAGCGGATTCCAAGAGACCCAGTACTTC

D: -
size: once
J: TRBJ1-3
V: TRBV6-2/TRBV6-3
CDR3: CASSYDGDRAGNTIYF
DNA: TGTGCCAGCAGTTACGACGGAGACCGAGCTGGAAACACCATATATTTT

D: -
size: -
J: TRBJ2-1
V: TRBV4-3
CDR3: CASSLFLNNEQFF
DNA: TGCGCCAGCAGCCTCTTCTTAAACAATGAGCAGTTCTTC

D: -
size: -
J: TRBJ2-1
V: TRBV9
CDR3: CASSVGGLARYNEQFF
DNA: TGTGCCAGCAGCGTAGGGGGGCTAGCGCGCTACAATGAGCAGTTCTTC

D: TRBD1
size: -
J: TRBJ2-3
V: TRBV6-2/TRBV6-3
CDR3: CASSLTGPMDTQYF
DNA: TGTGCCAGCAGCTTGACAGGGCCCATGGATACGCAGTATTTT

D: TRBD2
size: -
J: TRBJ2-4
V: TRBV20-1
CDR3: CSASLGAGGDIQYF
DNA: TGCAGTGCTAGTCTTGGAGCGGGGGGAGACATTCAGTACTTC

D: -
size: -
J: TRBJ2-2
V: TRBV27
CDR3: CASSPGLTTGELFF
DNA: TGTGCCAGCAGTCCCGGACTTACCACCGGGGAGCTGTTTTTT

D: -
size: -
J: TRBJ1-6
V: TRBV14
CDR3: CASSPVHRDSPLHF
DNA: TGTGCCAGCAGCCCCGTACACAGGGATTCACCCCTCCACTTT

D: TRBD1
size: -
J: TRBJ1-5
V: TRBV4-3
CDR3: CASSQNSGTGGNQPQHF
DNA: TGCGCCAGCAGCCAAAACTCCGGGACAGGGGGCAATCAGCCCCAGCATTTT

D: TRBD2
size: -
J: TRBJ2-7
V: TRBV28
CDR3: CASSFASLGGEQYF
DNA: TGTGCCAGCAGTTTTGCCTCGTTGGGAGGGGAGCAGTACTTC

D: TRBD2
size: few
J: TRBJ2-2
V: TRBV30
CDR3: CAWRVLGRATGELFF
DNA: TGTGCCTGGAGAGTTCTGGGGAGGGCCACCGGGGAGCTGTTTTTT

D: -
size: -
J: TRBJ2-7
V: TRBV4-1
CDR3: CASSQDFGESGEQYF
DNA: TGCGCCAGCAGCCAAGATTTCGGGGAGTCTGGCGAGCAGTACTTC

D: -
size: -
J: TRBJ2-5
V: TRBV24-1
CDR3: CATSEDRETQYF
DNA: TGTGCCACCAGTGAGGACCGAGAGACCCAGTACTTC

D: TRBD2
size: -
J: TRBJ2-1
V: TRBV29-1
CDR3: CSVESRLAGIGEQFF
DNA: TGCAGCGTTGAATCAAGGCTAGCGGGAATAGGGGAGCAGTTCTTC

D: -
size: -
J: TRBJ2-2
V: TRBV6-2/TRBV6-3
CDR3: CASSSFGTTPELFF
DNA: TGTGCCAGCTCCTCCTTTGGGACAACCCCGGAGCTGTTTTTT

D: -
size: once
J: TRBJ2-7
V: TRBV10-3
CDR3: CAARLGTGEQYF
DNA: TGTGCCGCCCGACTGGGGACCGGCGAGCAGTACTTC

D: -
size: -
J: TRBJ2-7
V: TRBV28
CDR3: CASSLPLGKVTYEQYF
DNA: TGTGCCAGCAGTCTACCCTTGGGGAAGGTAACCTACGAGCAGTACTTC

D: -
size: -
J: TRBJ2-5
V: TRBV6-1
CDR3: CASRIRGQETQYF
DNA: TGTGCCAGCAGAATCAGGGGCCAAGAGACCCAGTACTTC

D: -
size: -
J: TRBJ1-2
V: TRBV12-3/TRBV12-4
CDR3: CASSLGGHGYTF
DNA: TGTGCCAGCAGTTTAGGGGGTCATGGCTACACCTTC

D: -
size: -
J: TRBJ2-7
V: TRBV27
CDR3: CASSLSTLNNEQYF
DNA: TGTGCCAGCAGTTTATCGACTTTGAACAACGAGCAGTACTTC

D: -
size: few
J: TRBJ2-7
V: TRBV20-1
CDR3: CSARAVDYEQYF
DNA: TGCAGTGCTAGAGCGGTGGACTACGAGCAGTACTTC

D: TRBD2
size: few
J: TRBJ2-7
V: TRBV4-3
CDR3: CASSQGLAEVYEQYF
DNA: TGCGCCAGCAGCCAAGGTCTAGCGGAGGTCTACGAGCAGTACTTC